Presented here are 21 T cell receptor beta chains from one specimen sequenced in a study of blood T cell repertoires in COVID-19. Method: immunoSEQ multiplex PCR; TCRdb's copy keeps in-frame clones and lacks some. The sample carries roughly 220,000 clones, roughly 89% recorded once. Sequencing was performed on PBMCs or T cells enriched from blood (not recorded which). The receptors were gathered from a woman aged 40 to 49 who had recovered from COVID-19.

This clone was picked up one time. This rearrangement joins TRBV11-2 to TRBJ2-1; 9 bases fit TRBD1. Germline CDR1 and CDR2: SGHAT and FQNNGV. This CDR3 region has 16 residues. V was pared by 5 bases and J by 3 bases, with 8 bases of the junction left unmatched. The CDR3 sequence: CASSARQGGFYNEQFF. The CDR3 nucleotides read TGTGCCAGCAGCGCCCGACAGGGGGGATTCTACAATGAGCAGTTCTTC.

This clone was seen a few times. This chain uses TRBV4-3 with TRBJ2-3; D is perhaps TRBD2 (6 bases). The V and J ends lost 1 base and 2 bases respectively, with 10 bases between them. The CDR3 spans 15 residues. The germline CDR1 and CDR2 sequences are LGHNA and YSLEER. The CDR3 DNA reads as TGCGCCAGCAGCCAAGGAGGACTACTCACAGATACGCAGTATTTT. Translating gives CASSQGGLLTDTQYF.

This clone was counted only a few times. The chain links TRBV9 to TRBJ1-2; tentative D call: TRBD1 (6 bases). This CDR3 spans 15 amino acids. The V end was cut by 3 bases, the J end by 8 bases, with 20 bases between. Germline CDR1 is SGDLS and CDR2 is YYNGEE. Written as DNA, the CDR3 is TGTGCCAGCAGCGCGACGGGGGGCGAGATTCACGGCTACACCTTC. Residues: CASSATGGEIHGYTF.

This chain uses TRBV19 with TRBJ2-3; the D gene is possibly TRBD2 (6 bases). The V gene lost 3 bases and the J gene lost 6 bases, with 13 bases spanning the gap. CDR1 is LNHDA and CDR2 is SQIVND in the germline V gene (reference sequence). The CDR3 totals 14 residues. The CDR3 coding sequence is TGTGCCAGTAGTATGGGGGGAGCTGGGGATACGCAGTATTTT. Amino acid sequence: CASSMGGAGDTQYF.

The chain combines TRBV7-8 with TRBJ1-2, with TRBD1 matching 8 bases. This CDR3 has 16 amino acids. Germline V gives CDR1 SGHVS, CDR2 FQNEAQ. V lost 4 bases to trimming and J lost 0 bases; unmatched junction nucleotides: 7. CDR3 in DNA: TGTGCCAGCAGCTCCCGAGGGACAGGAGCTAACTATGGCTACACCTTC. It encodes CASSSRGTGANYGYTF.

The V and J genes are TRBV28 and TRBJ2-5; TRBD2 aligns across 7 bases. In germline, CDR1 is MDHEN, CDR2 SYDVKM. The V segment lost 4 bases and the J segment 1 base; nucleotides outside the gene matches: 6. The CDR3 loop spans 15 amino acids. The CDR3 DNA reads as TGTGCCAGCAGTTCCCATGGGAGGGGCCAAGAGACCCAGTACTTC. This sequence encodes CASSSHGRGQETQYF. Filled out from reference TRBV28 and TRBJ2-5, the complete variable domain reads DVKVTQSSRYLVKRTGEKVFLECVQDMDHENMFWYRQDPGLGLRLIYFSYDVKMKEKGDIPEGYSVSREKKERFSLILESASTNQTSMYLCASSSHGRGQETQYFGPGTRLLVL.

This chain joins TRBV4-1 and TRBJ1-5; a weak D match, TRBD1 (5 bases). Germline V gene lookup returns CDR1 MGHRA and CDR2 YSYEKL. This CDR3 is 16 amino acids long. With 0 bases removed from V and 5 bases from J, the gap between germline ends came to 14 bases. DNA of the CDR3: TGCGCCAGCAGCCAAGACCCGACAGCAGCTTATCAGCCCCAGCATTTT. Protein: CASSQDPTAAYQPQHF.

This rearrangement joins TRBV30 to TRBJ2-5; D might be TRBD1 (6 bases). V was cut by 6 bases and J by 0 bases, with 17 bases left in between. CDR3 length: 15 amino acids. The germline V gene encodes CDR1 GTSNPN and CDR2 SVGIG (reference sequence). The CDR3 sequence: CACSYRDTHQETQYF. In DNA form, the CDR3 reads TGTGCCTGCTCCTACAGGGATACTCACCAAGAGACCCAGTACTTC.

The chain carries TRBV7-9 and TRBJ1-1; perhaps TRBD1 as D (5 bases). V lost 5 bases and J 4 bases, leaving 14 bases between the germline ends. Germline assignment: CDR1 SEHNR and CDR2 FQNEAQ (reference sequence). The CDR3 contains 14 residues. CDR3 amino acids: CASSERGEITEAFF. The CDR3 DNA follows: TGTGCCAGCAGCGAGCGGGGGGAGATCACTGAAGCTTTCTTT.

The V call is TRBV27, the J call TRBJ1-5; D remains ambiguous. CDR1 is MNHEY and CDR2 is SMNVEV in the germline V gene (reference sequence). CDR3 length equals 15 residues. The V end was cut by 6 bases, the J end by 0 bases, with 12 bases between. The DNA for the CDR3 is TGTGCCAGCAGGAAGGGCGGGGTTAGCAATCAGCCCCAGCATTTT. Protein product: CASRKGGVSNQPQHF.

CDR3 protein: CASNPRTRSDTQYF. CDR3 sequence (DNA): TGTGCCAGCAACCCCAGGACTAGATCAGATACGCAGTATTTT. The rearrangement links TRBV28 to TRBJ2-3; 7 bases line up with TRBD2. Trimming removed 7 bases from V and 4 bases from J; junction bases left unmatched: 8. The CDR3 loop spans 14 amino acids. Germline CDR1 MDHEN, CDR2 SYDVKM. The whole variable domain, remainder taken from reference TRBV28 and TRBJ2-3, is DVKVTQSSRYLVKRTGEKVFLECVQDMDHENMFWYRQDPGLGLRLIYFSYDVKMKEKGDIPEGYSVSREKKERFSLILESASTNQTSMYLCASNPRTRSDTQYFGPGTRLTVL.

This clone has only a few counts. The V and J genes are TRBV19 and TRBJ1-6; tentative D call: TRBD1 (6 bases). V dropped 4 bases and J dropped 15 bases, with 19 bases sitting between them. CDR3 length: 14 amino acids. Germline CDR1 reads LNHDA; CDR2 reads SQIVND (reference sequence). The CDR3: CASSNQGRQWNLHF. Written as DNA, the CDR3 is TGTGCCAGTAGTAACCAGGGGCGACAATGGAACCTCCACTTT.

The chain uses TRBV7-3 and TRBJ2-3; D gene ambiguous. Germline lookup yields CDR1 SGHTA and CDR2 FQGTGA. This CDR3 contains 13 residues. V lost 5 bases to trimming and J lost 0 bases, with 6 bases between them. DNA of the CDR3: TGTGCCAGCAGCCCGACTAGCACAGATACGCAGTATTTT. Its protein product is CASSPTSTDTQYF.

This chain connects TRBV9 to TRBJ2-3; weak D call: TRBD2 (5 bases). This CDR3 region has 14 residues. Germline CDR1 SGDLS, CDR2 YYNGEE. The germline V and J ends were trimmed by 4 bases and 1 base, with 10 bases remaining between them. The DNA for the CDR3 is TGTGCCAGCAGCCCCAGGACTGGCACAGATACGCAGTATTTT. Translation gives CASSPRTGTDTQYF.

The chain combines TRBV29-1 with TRBJ1-1, with D unresolved. The CDR3 length is 13 residues. V was pared by 4 bases and J by 1 base, with 10 bases between. Germline lookup yields CDR1 SQVTM and CDR2 ANQGSEA. The CDR3 DNA reads TGCAGCGTTGCGAATGGGCAGAACACTGAAGCTTTCTTT. This codes for CSVANGQNTEAFF.

The V gene is TRBV2, the J gene TRBJ1-5, with 10 bases fitting TRBD1. The CDR3 length is 13 residues. CDR1 and CDR2 (germline): SNHLY, FYNNEI. V dropped 11 bases and J dropped 3; count of bases not matched to a gene: 4. DNA for the CDR3: TGTGCCGGGGGACAGGGGTACAATCAGCCCCAGCATTTT. It translates to CAGGQGYNQPQHF. Filled out from reference TRBV2 and TRBJ1-5, the complete variable domain reads EPEVTQTPSHQVTQMGQEVILRCVPISNHLYFYWYRQILGQKVEFLVSFYNNEISEKSEIFDDQFSVERPDGSNFTLKIRSTKLEDSAMYFCAGGQGYNQPQHFGDGTRLSIL.

The chain joins TRBV6-5 to TRBJ1-5; D gene unclear. The ends were cut back, 7 bases at V and 5 bases at J, with 18 bases in the middle. The CDR3 is 15 residues long. Germline CDR1 reads MNHEY; CDR2 reads SVGAGI. CDR3 residues: CASIAGSRRHQPQHF. The CDR3 region has the DNA TGTGCCAGCATCGCGGGGTCTAGGCGGCATCAGCCCCAGCATTTT.

This chain uses TRBV28 with TRBJ2-6; a weak D match, TRBD1 (5 bases). V was trimmed by 4 bases and J by 0 bases, leaving 22 bases between them. This CDR3 has 20 amino acids. Germline CDR1 MDHEN, CDR2 SYDVKM. CDR3 residues: CASSSAVIGAEPSGANVLTF. CDR3 coding DNA: TGTGCCAGCAGTTCGGCCGTGATAGGGGCCGAACCCTCTGGGGCCAACGTCCTGACTTTC.

The chain has TRBV9 and TRBJ2-7; 8 bases are shared with TRBD1. Germline-derived CDR1 and CDR2 are SGDLS and YYNGEE. CDR3 length equals 14 residues. The V gene end was trimmed by 0 bases and the J gene end by 2 bases; junction bases not matched to a gene: 1. CDR3 protein: CASSVGQGPYEQYF. The CDR3 nucleotides read TGTGCCAGCAGCGTAGGACAGGGGCCCTACGAGCAGTACTTC.

The chain recombines TRBV27 with TRBJ1-2; D remains ambiguous. The V and J ends lost 8 bases and 0 bases respectively, with 10 bases between them. Germline V lookup: CDR1 MNHEY, CDR2 SMNVEV (reference sequence). CDR3 size: 13 residues. The CDR3 DNA follows: TGTGCCAGCGCGATTACAGCTAACTATGGCTACACCTTC. Its protein product is CASAITANYGYTF.

The J gene is TRBJ1-5, the V gene TRBV2; TRBD1 might be the D (5 bases). The CDR3 spans 14 residues. From germline, CDR1 is SNHLY and CDR2 FYNNEI. The germline V and J ends were trimmed by 3 bases and 4 bases, with 10 bases remaining between them. CDR3 DNA sequence: TGTGCCAGCAGTGATCGACAGTCGAATCAGCCCCAGCATTTT. It yields the protein CASSDRQSNQPQHF.